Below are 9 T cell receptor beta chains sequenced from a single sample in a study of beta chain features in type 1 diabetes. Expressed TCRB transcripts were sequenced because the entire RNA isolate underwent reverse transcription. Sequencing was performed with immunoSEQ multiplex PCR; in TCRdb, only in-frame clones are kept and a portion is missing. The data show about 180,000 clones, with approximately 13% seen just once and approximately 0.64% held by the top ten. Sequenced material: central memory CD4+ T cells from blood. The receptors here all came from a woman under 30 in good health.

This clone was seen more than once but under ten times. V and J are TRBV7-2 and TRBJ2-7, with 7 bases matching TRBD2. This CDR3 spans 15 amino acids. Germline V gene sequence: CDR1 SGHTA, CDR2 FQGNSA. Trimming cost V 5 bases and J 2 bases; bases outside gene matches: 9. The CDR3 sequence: CASSLRPSGTYEQYF. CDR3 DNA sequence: TGTGCCAGCAGCCTTAGGCCCAGCGGGACCTACGAGCAGTACTTC.

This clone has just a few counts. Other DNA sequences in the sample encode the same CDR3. The CDR3 region is CASSLGQGANYGYTF. CDR3 sequence (DNA): TGTGCCAGCAGCTTAGGTCAGGGGGCAAACTATGGCTACACCTTC. The chain employs TRBV7-2 and TRBJ1-2, with 8 bases lining up with TRBD1. J was trimmed by 2 bases and V by 1 base; bases with no gene match: 3. The CDR3 contains 15 residues. CDR1 and CDR2 from the germline V gene are SGHTA and FQGNSA.

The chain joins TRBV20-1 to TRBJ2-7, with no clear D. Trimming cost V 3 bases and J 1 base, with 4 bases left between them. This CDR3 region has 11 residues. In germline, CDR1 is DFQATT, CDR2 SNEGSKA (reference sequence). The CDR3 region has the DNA TGCAGTGCTAGCGGTTCCTACGAGCAGTACTTC. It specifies CSASGSYEQYF.

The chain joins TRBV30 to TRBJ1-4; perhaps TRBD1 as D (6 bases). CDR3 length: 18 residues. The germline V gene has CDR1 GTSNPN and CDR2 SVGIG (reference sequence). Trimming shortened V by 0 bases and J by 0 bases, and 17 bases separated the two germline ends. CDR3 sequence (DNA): TGTGCCTGGAGTGTACCTTTCGGACAGCGTTCAACTAATGAAAAACTGTTTTTT. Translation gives CAWSVPFGQRSTNEKLFF.

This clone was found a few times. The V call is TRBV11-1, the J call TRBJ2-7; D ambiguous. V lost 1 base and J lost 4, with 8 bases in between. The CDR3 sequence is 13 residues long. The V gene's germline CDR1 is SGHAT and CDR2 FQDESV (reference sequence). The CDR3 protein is CASSLGQTYEQYF. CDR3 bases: TGTGCCAGCAGCTTAGGCCAGACATACGAGCAGTACTTC.

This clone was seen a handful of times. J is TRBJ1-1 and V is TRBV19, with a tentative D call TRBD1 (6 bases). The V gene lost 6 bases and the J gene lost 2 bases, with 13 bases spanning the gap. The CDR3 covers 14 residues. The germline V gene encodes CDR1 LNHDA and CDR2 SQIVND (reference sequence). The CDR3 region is CASSSQGPNTEAFF. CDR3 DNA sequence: TGTGCCAGTAGCTCACAGGGACCTAACACTGAAGCTTTCTTT.

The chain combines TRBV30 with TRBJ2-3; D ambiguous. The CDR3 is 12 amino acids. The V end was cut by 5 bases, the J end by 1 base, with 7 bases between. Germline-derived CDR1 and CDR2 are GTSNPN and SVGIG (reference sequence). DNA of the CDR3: TGTGCCTGGGGCGGAGGCACAGATACGCAGTATTTT. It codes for CAWGGGTDTQYF.

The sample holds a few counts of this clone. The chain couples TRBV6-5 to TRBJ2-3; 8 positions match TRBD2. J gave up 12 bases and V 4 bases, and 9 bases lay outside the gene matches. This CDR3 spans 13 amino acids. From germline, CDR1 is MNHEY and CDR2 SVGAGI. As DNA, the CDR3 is TGTGCCAGCAGTTCCGGACTAGCCTTAGTACAGTATTTT. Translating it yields CASSSGLALVQYF.

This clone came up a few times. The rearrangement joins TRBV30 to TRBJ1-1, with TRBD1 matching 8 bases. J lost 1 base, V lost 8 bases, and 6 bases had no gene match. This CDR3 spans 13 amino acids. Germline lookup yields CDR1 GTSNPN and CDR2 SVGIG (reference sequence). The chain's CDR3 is CARYRGKNTEAFF. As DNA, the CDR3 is TGTGCCCGTTACAGGGGGAAGAACACTGAAGCTTTCTTT.